What follows are 32 T cell receptor beta chains derived from one specimen sequenced in a study of blood T cell repertoires in COVID-19. Here immunoSEQ multiplex PCR was the method, and the copy in TCRdb shows in-frame clones only, minus some. The table has about 300,000 clones, about nine tenths seen once. Sequenced input: PBMCs or T cells enriched from blood (not recorded which). The receptors derive from a man younger than 45 who had recovered from COVID-19.

This chain links TRBV24-1 with TRBJ2-3; 7 bases agree with TRBD1. Looked up from germline, CDR1 is KGHDR and CDR2 is SFDVKD. V was clipped by 7 bases and J by 3 bases; unmatched bases: 3. This CDR3 region has 13 residues. This CDR3 reads CATSLDRTDTQYF. CDR3 nucleotides: TGTGCCACCAGCTTGGACAGGACAGATACGCAGTATTTT.

This chain uses TRBV9 with TRBJ2-3; TRBD2 agrees at 7 bases. The junction had 9 bases not matched to a gene; V was cut back by 4 bases and J by 1 base. This CDR3 has 16 amino acids. Germline-derived CDR1 and CDR2 are SGDLS and YYNGEE. Here the CDR3 reads CASSPHNAGGTDTQYF. Here the CDR3 DNA reads TGTGCCAGCAGCCCACACAATGCGGGGGGCACAGATACGCAGTATTTT.

The rearrangement links TRBV28 to TRBJ1-1, with TRBD1 identical over 9 bases. The germline V gene encodes CDR1 MDHEN and CDR2 SYDVKM. The CDR3 runs to 14 residues. After removal of 5 bases from V and 4 bases from J, the junction contained 5 bases not matched to a gene. CDR3 protein: CASSPQGAGTEAFF. CDR3 DNA: TGTGCCAGCAGTCCACAGGGGGCTGGCACTGAAGCTTTCTTT.

The rearrangement joins TRBV6-5 to TRBJ1-1, with unresolved D. V was pared by 4 bases and J by 11 bases, with 20 bases between. CDR3 length: 14 residues. Germline V lookup: CDR1 MNHEY, CDR2 SVGAGI. The CDR3 loop is CASSSPEQSWRAFF. The CDR3 nucleotides read TGTGCCAGCAGTTCCCCCGAACAATCCTGGAGGGCTTTCTTT.

The V gene is TRBV3-1 (or the pseudogene TRBV3-2), the J gene TRBJ2-5; 7 bases match TRBD2. The J segment lost 0 bases and the V segment lost 6 bases, leaving 1 base of the junction unmatched. The CDR3 totals 13 residues. CDR1 LGHDT and CDR2 YNNKEL come from the germline V gene (reference sequence). The CDR3 DNA reads TGTGCCAGCAGAACTAGCGACCAAGAGACCCAGTACTTC. As protein: CASRTSDQETQYF.

The chain employs TRBV28 and TRBJ2-3; 7 bases fit TRBD2. Germline V gene data show CDR1 as MDHEN and CDR2 as SYDVKM. The CDR3 has 17 amino acids. After removal of 8 bases from V and 2 bases from J, the junction contained 16 bases not matched to a gene. The CDR3 coding sequence is TGTGCCAGCCAATATAAACCTTTGCGGGGGAACACAGATACGCAGTATTTT. It is translated as CASQYKPLRGNTDTQYF. Complete variable domain (other parts from reference TRBV28 and TRBJ2-3): DVKVTQSSRYLVKRTGEKVFLECVQDMDHENMFWYRQDPGLGLRLIYFSYDVKMKEKGDIPEGYSVSREKKERFSLILESASTNQTSMYLCASQYKPLRGNTDTQYFGPGTRLTVL.

V usage is TRBV7-2 and J usage is TRBJ1-6, with TRBD1 matching over 9 bases. V was clipped by 4 bases and J by 10 bases; unmatched bases: 5. The CDR3 is 14 residues long. Per the germline V gene, CDR1 is SGHTA and CDR2 is FQGNSA. The CDR3 here is CASSSRDRVSPLHF. For the CDR3, the DNA is TGTGCCAGCAGCTCTAGGGACAGGGTGTCACCCCTCCACTTT.

This clone was observed a single time. The chain is built from TRBV7-9 and TRBJ2-6; D gene uncertain. Germline CDR1 reads SEHNR; CDR2 reads FQNEAQ (reference sequence). V shed 1 base and J shed 4 bases, with 5 bases lying between them. This CDR3 is built from 14 residues. The CDR3 spells CASSLGAGANVLTF. The CDR3 coding sequence is TGTGCCAGCAGCTTAGGGGCCGGGGCCAACGTCCTGACTTTC.

This chain uses TRBV2 with TRBJ1-2; D possibly corresponds to TRBD1 (5 bases). V was cut by 4 bases and J by 4 bases, with 16 bases left in between. The CDR3 is made up of 15 amino acids. CDR1 is SNHLY, CDR2 FYNNEI, per germline. The CDR3 sequence is CASSAPGTGGYGYTF. The DNA of the CDR3 is TGTGCCAGCAGTGCTCCGGGGACGGGAGGCTATGGCTACACCTTC.

The chain recombines TRBV29-1 with TRBJ2-7, with D uncertain. Between the trimmed V and J ends, which lost 3 bases and 0 bases, there was a span of 9 bases. Germline values: CDR1 SQVTM, CDR2 ANQGSEA. CDR3 size: 13 residues. CDR3 bases: TGCAGCGTTGAGACCGACTTCTCCTACGAGCAGTACTTC. As protein: CSVETDFSYEQYF.

The V and J genes are TRBV24-1 and TRBJ2-1; TRBD2 is a possible D gene (5 bases). V lost 0 bases and J 2 bases, leaving 10 bases between the germline ends. CDR1 and CDR2 (germline): KGHDR, SFDVKD. This CDR3 is 16 amino acids long. The CDR3 is CATSDLYGNPYNEQFF. CDR3 bases: TGTGCCACCAGTGATTTGTACGGGAATCCCTACAATGAGCAGTTCTTC.

This chain connects TRBV5-4 to TRBJ1-2; 10 bases map to TRBD1. This CDR3 contains 15 residues. V trimming: 4 bases; J trimming: 3 bases; junction bases outside the gene matches: 6. Germline assignment: CDR1 SGHNT and CDR2 YYREEE (reference sequence). The CDR3 protein is CASSPGGQGYYGYTF. In nucleotides, the CDR3 is TGTGCCAGCAGCCCAGGGGGACAGGGGTACTATGGCTACACCTTC.

The chain recombines TRBV14 with TRBJ2-7, with D tentatively TRBD1 (6 bases). This CDR3 contains 15 residues. The V end lost 0 bases, the J end lost 2 bases, and 11 bases lay between the germline ends. Germline V CDR1 and CDR2: SGHDN, FVKESK. This chain's CDR3 is CASSQETGSPYEQYF. The CDR3 bases are TGTGCCAGCAGCCAAGAAACAGGGAGCCCCTACGAGCAGTACTTC.

On this clone: At one end, the junction sequence differs from germline, possibly due to a read error. The V gene is TRBV5-4, the J gene TRBJ2-7; 10 bases align to TRBD2. The V gene's germline CDR1 is SGHNT and CDR2 YYREEE (reference sequence). This CDR3 comprises 15 residues. The CDR3 loop is CASRLGGTSEKTQYF. CDR3 nucleotides: TGTGCCAGCAGGTTGGGGGGGACTAGCGAAAAAACGCAGTACTTC.

This chain connects TRBV7-9 to TRBJ1-2; D gene uncertain. Trimming removed 8 bases from V and 6 bases from J, with 10 bases in between. Germline V gives CDR1 SEHNR, CDR2 FQNEAQ (reference sequence). The CDR3 is 11 amino acids. The DNA of the CDR3 is TGTGCCAGCGTTGAGGGTGATGGCTACACCTTC. Translated, it gives CASVEGDGYTF. The variable domain in full, with the rest retrieved from reference TRBV7-9 and TRBJ1-2, is DTGVSQNPRHKITKRGQNVTFRCDPISEHNRLYWYRQTLGQGPEFLTYFQNEAQLEKSRLLSDRFSAERPKGSFSTLEIQRTEQGDSAMYLCASVEGDGYTFGSGTRLTVV.

The chain has TRBV4-1 and TRBJ2-3; 8 bases match TRBD2. V gave up 0 bases and J gave up 1 base; unmatched junction bases: 6. The CDR3 covers 17 residues. Germline V gene sequence: CDR1 MGHRA, CDR2 YSYEKL. The CDR3 region has the DNA TGCGCCAGCAGCCAAGATCCAGCGGGAGTTCGCACAGATACGCAGTATTTT. It codes for CASSQDPAGVRTDTQYF.

This clone was seen only once. The chain uses TRBV30 and TRBJ1-5; D possibly corresponds to TRBD1 (5 bases). CDR3 size: 14 residues. V lost 1 base and J lost 4, with 11 bases in between. The germline V gene encodes CDR1 GTSNPN and CDR2 SVGIG (reference sequence). CDR3 amino acids: CAWSGIRGNQPQHF. CDR3 DNA sequence: TGTGCCTGGAGTGGGATCCGGGGGAATCAGCCCCAGCATTTT.

The chain links TRBV19 to TRBJ1-5, with 7 bases fitting TRBD1. With V trimmed by 5 bases and J by 3 bases, 7 bases remained unmatched. The CDR3 length is 15 residues. Germline CDR1 and CDR2: LNHDA and SQIVND (reference sequence). This CDR3 is CASSPGDRPNQPQHF. The DNA of the CDR3 is TGTGCCAGTAGTCCTGGGGACAGACCCAATCAGCCCCAGCATTTT. Variable domain in full (rest from reference TRBV19 and TRBJ1-5): DGGITQSPKYLFRKEGQNVTLSCEQNLNHDAMYWYRQDPGQGLRLIYYSQIVNDFQKGDIAEGYSVSREKKESFPLTVTSAQKNPTAFYLCASSPGDRPNQPQHFGDGTRLSIL.

V usage is TRBV5-6 and J usage is TRBJ2-1; tentatively, D is TRBD2 (6 bases). The CDR3 sequence is 13 residues long. Germline loops: CDR1 SGHDT, CDR2 YYEEEE. The germline V and J ends were trimmed by 1 base and 7 bases, with 9 bases remaining between them. The CDR3 loop is CASSLTGENEQFF. The CDR3 coding sequence is TGTGCCAGCAGCTTGACGGGAGAGAATGAGCAGTTCTTC.

The chain uses TRBV11-2 and TRBJ1-2; D is perhaps TRBD1 (6 bases). The CDR3 length is 14 residues. Per germline, CDR1 SGHAT and CDR2 FQNNGV. The V end was cut by 6 bases, the J end by 4 bases, with 15 bases between. CDR3 in amino acids: CASRGGGAGYGYTF. In nucleotides, the CDR3 is TGTGCCAGCAGGGGAGGGGGGGCCGGCTATGGCTACACCTTC.

The sample holds a few counts of this clone. The J gene is TRBJ1-2, the V gene TRBV28, with 8 nucleotides matching TRBD1. The CDR3 is 13 amino acids. V lost 6 bases, J lost 5 bases, and 5 bases stayed unmatched. Germline V CDR1 and CDR2: MDHEN, SYDVKM. The DNA for the CDR3 is TGTGCCAGCAGACTAGACAGGGGATATGGCTACACCTTC. Its translation: CASRLDRGYGYTF.

This clone was picked up a small number of times. CDR3 bases: TGCGCCAGCAGTGAGTTGCAGGGTTCCGGCTACACCTTC. Translating gives CASSELQGSGYTF. The chain couples TRBV10-1 to TRBJ1-2; weak D call: TRBD1 (5 bases). With 1 base removed from V and 8 bases from J, the gap between germline ends came to 11 bases. The CDR3 extends over 13 amino acids. Germline CDR1 WNHNN, CDR2 SYGVQD (reference sequence).

This chain links TRBV4-1 with TRBJ1-4, with D hard to call. V was shortened by 1 base and J by 8 bases, with 5 bases between the two germline ends. This CDR3 is built from 12 residues. CDR1 and CDR2 from the germline V gene are MGHRA and YSYEKL. CDR3 nucleotides: TGCGCCAGCAGCCAAGTCCGGGAAAAACTGTTTTTT. Protein: CASSQVREKLFF.

The chain is built from TRBV4-1 and TRBJ1-5; 8 positions match TRBD1. Trimming at V came to 2 bases and at J to 1 base, leaving 10 bases not matched to a gene. CDR1 is MGHRA and CDR2 is YSYEKL in the germline V gene. The CDR3 contains 18 residues. CDR3: CASSQLPGQDLSNQPQHF. The CDR3 DNA reads TGCGCCAGCAGCCAACTTCCGGGACAGGACTTGAGCAATCAGCCCCAGCATTTT.

The chain uses TRBV10-3 and TRBJ1-2; D is possibly TRBD1 (5 bases). Germline loops: CDR1 ENHRY, CDR2 SYGVKD. The CDR3 consists of 13 residues. Trimming shortened V by 7 bases and J by 7 bases, and 16 bases separated the two germline ends. The CDR3 sequence is CAITQRGVLGYTF. The CDR3 DNA is TGTGCCATCACTCAACGGGGGGTTCTTGGCTACACCTTC.

The chain combines TRBV14 with TRBJ2-7; D is possibly TRBD2 (6 bases). In germline, CDR1 is SGHDN, CDR2 FVKESK. Trimming left V 7 bases short and J 6 bases short, with 10 bases between. There are 11 residues in the CDR3. CDR3 sequence (DNA): TGTGCCAGCAACCTGGGGGGCGAGCAGTACTTC. It translates to CASNLGGEQYF.

The rearrangement links TRBV7-9 to TRBJ2-5, with 8 bases that match TRBD1. From germline, CDR1 is SEHNR and CDR2 FQNEAQ (reference sequence). V was pared by 2 bases and J by 4 bases, with 6 bases of the junction left unmatched. The CDR3 is 15 residues long. The CDR3 DNA follows: TGTGCCAGCAGCTTATCCGGGACAGGCAGAGAGACCCAGTACTTC. It is translated as CASSLSGTGRETQYF.

This sequence joins TRBV11-2 and TRBJ1-2, with 8 bases aligning to TRBD1. This CDR3 comprises 16 residues. The ends lost 0 bases at V and 8 bases at J; junction bases unmatched: 11. Looked up from germline, CDR1 is SGHAT and CDR2 is FQNNGV. DNA for the CDR3: TGTGCCAGCAGCTTAGATCGGACAGGGACAATTCGGGGCTACACCTTC. As protein: CASSLDRTGTIRGYTF.

The CDR3 region is CASSFSDRVTFYGYTF. The DNA for the CDR3 is TGTGCCAGTAGTTTTTCCGACAGGGTGACGTTCTATGGCTACACCTTC. V and J are TRBV19 and TRBJ1-2; 7 positions match TRBD1. The CDR3 extends over 16 amino acids. The junction had 13 bases not matched to a gene; V was cut back by 5 bases and J by 4 bases. Germline V lookup: CDR1 LNHDA, CDR2 SQIVND (reference sequence).

The V call is TRBV6-5, the J call TRBJ1-5, with 7 bases identical to TRBD1. Germline trimming cut 5 bases from V and 6 bases from J; bases unmatched to any gene: 7. Germline CDR1 MNHEY, CDR2 SVGAGI. CDR3 length: 14 residues. This CDR3 is CASSPQGGAQPQHF. The CDR3 region has the DNA TGTGCCAGCAGTCCCCAGGGGGGAGCTCAGCCCCAGCATTTT.

The CDR3: CARPGQGRETQYF. The CDR3 DNA sequence: TGCGCCAGGCCGGGACAGGGAAGAGAGACCCAGTACTTC. The chain has TRBV10-1 and TRBJ2-5; 9 bases line up with TRBD1. The germline V gene has CDR1 WNHNN and CDR2 SYGVQD (reference sequence). After removal of 9 bases from V and 4 bases from J, the junction contained 6 bases not matched to a gene. CDR3 size: 13 residues.

The CDR3 DNA reads as TGTGCCAGCAGCCAAGTCGGCGGGGTGAACACCGGGGAGCTGTTTTTT. Translated: CASSQVGGVNTGELFF. This chain joins TRBV3-1 (or the pseudogene TRBV3-2) and TRBJ2-2; D perhaps matches TRBD2 (6 bases). Trimming pared 1 base from V and 1 base from J, leaving 10 bases between. The CDR3 consists of 16 residues. Germline loops: CDR1 LGHDT, CDR2 YNNKEL (reference sequence).